This T cell receptor beta chain appears in the sequencing data of a study of blood T cells in healthy people across ages (dated by TCRdb to between 2015 and 2016). General notes on the study: Template switching captured roughly one uniquely barcoded TCR beta cDNA molecule per two T cells in model experiments. The study measured age-related changes in TCR beta repertoire diversity using deep sequencing normalized with unique cDNA molecular identifiers. Using the same blood draw, the study looked at two additional independent replicas of 1 million unique cDNA reads for two donors, one aged 18 to 30 and the other aged 80 or older. To avoid experimental bias, donors of different ages were randomly spread across the sequencing lanes. The donors were divided into four age groups: young (average approximately 15 years), middle-aged (approximately 41), aged (roughly 60) and long-lived (82).

The library was built by means of 5' RACE. TCRdb records Illumina HiSeq 2500 as the sequencer. A second PCR of 7 to 11 cycles was performed with a sample-barcoded 5' primer and a J-beta primer mix. A unique molecular identifier was introduced onto each TCR beta cDNA molecule by a template-switch 5' adaptor carrying 12 random nucleotides. At least 2.5 million CDR3-containing paired-end reads were obtained from each sample. All of the RNA was converted into first-strand cDNA using the Mint cDNA synthesis kit, with a TRBC-specific oligonucleotide serving as the primer. All cDNA was treated with uracil-DNA glycosylase and then went through a first 18-cycle PCR with the universal primers M1SS and BC2_uni_R. In the source study's methods: Normalization of each sample was performed by random selection of 1 million high-quality reads, each carrying a distinct molecular identifier. Instead of being binned into consensus sequences, reads that shared molecular identifiers were thrown out. MiTCR, run with a Q25 quality threshold and the strictest error-elimination algorithm, handled CDR3 identification, clonotype clustering and error correction. A nonparametric unseen species model with Euler transformation was used to estimate a lower bound on total TCR beta diversity. TCRdb passed the public sequencing reads through fastp at Q25 and MiXCR, retaining productive beta sequences. Each CDR3 protein gets just one entry, which takes the most common genes and DNA from the rows behind it. TCRdb's processing, not the study's, gives the V and J calls here. This sample gives approximately 290,000 distinct CDR3 sequences in total; less than 30% of them show up just once. The ten top clones hold 29% of the sample.

The CDR3 covers 16 residues, taking in both the cysteine and the phenylalanine. Just the 48-base CDR3 DNA is kept, in frame starting at base 1. From the germline V gene, CDR1 is ENHRY and CDR2 is SYGVKD. V was cut back by 3 bases and J by 3 bases, leaving a gap of 17 bases between them. Systemically healthy Caucasian individuals from Russia, approximately 39 in total and aged roughly 6 to 95 years, were included as donors. Each donor gave ten milliliters of peripheral blood, drawn into EDTA-treated Vacutainer tubes. Ficoll-Paque density-gradient centrifugation was used to isolate PBMCs, with at least 7 million per sample. Total RNA, at least 6 micrograms per sample, was extracted from PBMCs with Trizol reagent. The percentages of naive CD45RAhigh/CD27high T cells were determined by flow cytometry on a PBMC aliquot from every donor. Of note for this clonotype: It lacks a known antigen. No much larger clone exists at a distance of one base, and base qualities are not known.

The paper's findings and limits, for the study overall: Estimates of total diversity from one million sequenced T cells were regarded as lower bounds and underestimates. Observed TCR beta diversity per million T cells fell roughly linearly with age, and a significant reduction was already apparent by age around 36. A strong correlation was found between observed TCR beta diversity and the percentage of naive T cells measured by flow cytometry. Compared with the aged group, the long-lived group had more naive CD4+ T cells, fewer expanded clones and increased TCR diversity, a pattern suggesting age selection. Conclusive comparison of naive and antigen-experienced compartments was prevented by the profiling of bulk unsorted PBMCs. Because donor CMV infection status was unknown, age-related changes in expanded clonotypes were potentially confounded.

Sequencing was performed on blood. This chain is built from TRBV10-3 and TRBJ1-2, and possibly TRBD1, on 6 matching bases. The clonotype was recovered from a woman in her 70s in good health. The CDR3 protein: CAISDPRTESYYGYTF. The DNA reads TGTGCCATCAGTGATCCCAGGACAGAGAGTTACTATGGCTACACCTTC.